These T cell receptor beta chains were read from a single sample in a study of T cell responses to AZD1222 COVID-19 vaccine. Using immunoSEQ multiplex PCR, the repertoire was profiled, and TCRdb retains in-frame clones only, with some absent. The data show about 140,000 clones, with 80% to 95% seen just once and about 3.7% held by the top ten. The sample was peripheral blood, taken 28 days after the second AZD1222 dose. The receptors shown here come from an adult who received the AZD1222 COVID-19 vaccine. The CDR3 runs from the conserved cysteine through the conserved F or W. The D gene is left open where the match is weak. The listing skips clone size in some rows; elsewhere it reads once, few, many or a size class.

TRBV7-9	.	TRBJ2-6	.	TGTGCCAGCAGCCTTGGGGGGGCCAACGTCCTGACTTTC	CASSLGGANVLTF
TRBV5-1	.	TRBJ1-1	.	TGCGCCAGCAGCTTCAGGGAATGGTCTGAAGCTTTCTTT	CASSFREWSEAFF
TRBV6-5	.	TRBJ2-3	.	TGTGCCAGCAGTCCGGGGGACACAGATACGCAGTATTTT	CASSPGDTDTQYF
TRBV7-3	.	TRBJ2-2	.	TGTGCCAGCAGCTTAAACTTCCCGGAGACCGGGGAGCTGTTTTTT	CASSLNFPETGELFF
TRBV6-5	.	TRBJ2-3	.	TGTGCCAGCAGTCGACTTACACGCACAGATACGCAGTATTTT	CASSRLTRTDTQYF
TRBV28	.	TRBJ2-7	.	TGTGCCAGCAGCCGGCCCCACACAGGTTACGAGCAGTACTTC	CASSRPHTGYEQYF
TRBV19	.	TRBJ2-7	TRBD1	TGTGCCAGTAGTATGGGAGCTCGGACAGGCCGCTTTTACGAGCAGTACTTC	CASSMGARTGRFYEQYF
TRBV28	.	TRBJ1-5	TRBD1	TGTGCCAGCAGTTTCGGGACAGGGCTTCAGCCCCAGCATTTT	CASSFGTGLQPQHF
TRBV10-2	once	TRBJ2-1	.	TGCGCCAGCAGTGATAGCCGGGACGGGCAGTTCTTC	CASSDSRDGQFF
TRBV5-8	.	TRBJ1-5	.	TGTGCCAGCAGCTTGGATGTACGGGTAATGGCAGGGAGGAAGCCCCAGCATTTT	CASSLDVRVMAGRKPQHF
TRBV6-4	.	TRBJ1-1	.	TGTGCCAGCAGTGAGGGAGGGGCGGGCACTGAAGCTTTCTTT	CASSEGGAGTEAFF
TRBV6-6	.	TRBJ1-2	TRBD1	TGTGCCAGCACTGAGGGGGGACAGATCTATGGCTACACCTTC	CASTEGGQIYGYTF
TRBV7-9	once	TRBJ2-7	TRBD1	TGTGCCAGCAGCTCCGGACAGGGCCAGCTCGATTCCTCCTACGAGCAGTACTTC	CASSSGQGQLDSSYEQYF
TRBV7-2	.	TRBJ2-5	.	TGTGCCAGCAGCTTAAATGGGGGAGAGACCCAGTACTTC	CASSLNGGETQYF
TRBV7-3	.	TRBJ2-2	TRBD2	TGTGCCAGCAGCACAATAGCGGGAGGCCACACCGGGGAGCTGTTTTTT	CASSTIAGGHTGELFF
TRBV7-9	.	TRBJ1-2	TRBD1	TGTGCCAGCAGCTTAGCCGGACAGGTCTATGGCTACACCTTC	CASSLAGQVYGYTF
TRBV6-1	.	TRBJ2-1	.	TGTGCCAGCAGTTCGACAGGAGTTGAGCAGTTCTTC	CASSSTGVEQFF
TRBV5-5	.	TRBJ1-3	.	TGTGCCAGCAGTTACCGGGACAACTCTGGAAACACCATATATTTT	CASSYRDNSGNTIYF
TRBV7-9	.	TRBJ2-7	.	TGTGCCAGCAGCCGACAGACCGGGAGAGGGCAGTACTTC	CASSRQTGRGQYF
TRBV20-1	.	TRBJ1-1	.	TGCAGTGCTCTGGACCACACTGAAGCTTTCTTT	CSALDHTEAFF
TRBV4-2	once	TRBJ1-6	.	TGTGCCAGCAGCCAAGAGGGTAGGGGACCCCTCCACTTT	CASSQEGRGPLHF
TRBV9	.	TRBJ2-7	TRBD2	TGTGCCAGCAGCGAGGGAGGGCGGTCGTCCGAGCAGTACTTC	CASSEGGRSSEQYF
TRBV5-8	.	TRBJ1-5	.	TGTGCCAGCAGCTTGGCGCTTAGGGCGCTCGTAAATCAGCCCCAGCATTTT	CASSLALRALVNQPQHF
TRBV7-8	once	TRBJ1-3	.	TGTGCCAGCAGCCCCCCCCACAGGTGGAGGAAGACTGGAAACACCATATATTTT	CASSPPHRWRKTGNTIYF
TRBV10-2	.	TRBJ1-2	TRBD1	TGCGCCAGCAGTGAGGACAGGGGTTACGGCTACACCTTC	CASSEDRGYGYTF
TRBV28	.	TRBJ2-7	.	TGTGCCAGCAGTTTAGGACACTACGAGCAGTACTTC	CASSLGHYEQYF
TRBV7-3	.	TRBJ2-2	TRBD1	TGTGCCAGCAGCTCGGGACAGAGCCCAACCGGGGAGCTGTTTTTT	CASSSGQSPTGELFF
TRBV20-1	.	TRBJ2-7	.	TGCAGTGGGCGGGACTCCTACGAGCAGTACTTC	CSGRDSYEQYF
TRBV3-1/TRBV3-2	.	TRBJ1-2	.	TGTGCCAGCAGCCAAGGAGCAGGCTTTCGGGGCTACACCTTC	CASSQGAGFRGYTF
TRBV5-8	.	TRBJ2-1	.	TGTGCCAGCAGCTTCAGTTTCTCCGACAATGAGCAGTTCTTC	CASSFSFSDNEQFF
TRBV9	.	TRBJ1-1	.	TGTGCCAGCAGCCAGGGAATGGGGGCGAACACTGAAGCTTTCTTT	CASSQGMGANTEAFF
TRBV6-2/TRBV6-3	.	TRBJ2-2	.	TGTGCCAGCAGTTACAGGGGCTCCGGGGAGCTGTTTTTT	CASSYRGSGELFF
TRBV18	.	TRBJ1-4	TRBD1	TGTGCCAGCTCACAGGGGACAGGAGGCGAAAAACTGTTTTTT	CASSQGTGGEKLFF
TRBV11-2	.	TRBJ1-6	.	TGTGCCAGCAGCCTAACAGGGTGGAATTCACCCCTCCACTTT	CASSLTGWNSPLHF
TRBV6-2/TRBV6-3	.	TRBJ2-2	.	TGTGCCAGCAGTTACGGACGGAGCCTCACCGGGGAGCTGTTTTTT	CASSYGRSLTGELFF
TRBV7-9	.	TRBJ2-1	TRBD2	TGTGCCAGCAGCTTAAGCACTAGCGAGACTTTCTTC	CASSLSTSETFF
TRBV7-2	.	TRBJ2-7	TRBD2	TGTGCCAGCAGTCCTAGGCTTCGACTAGCGGGGGCCTACGAGCAGTACTTC	CASSPRLRLAGAYEQYF
TRBV15	.	TRBJ1-5	.	TGTGCCACCAGCAGAGCCAACAATCAGCCCCAGCATTTT	CATSRANNQPQHF
TRBV19	.	TRBJ1-2	.	TGTGCCAGTAGTATTTGGCAGTCTTCCCGCGATGGCTACACCTTC	CASSIWQSSRDGYTF
TRBV9	.	TRBJ1-1	.	TGTGCCAGCAGCCCCGAGGGGACTAAAGGGGCCAGGACTGAAGCTTTCTTT	CASSPEGTKGARTEAFF
TRBV7-9	.	TRBJ1-6	.	TGTGCCAGCAGCTTAGCACATTATAATTCACCCCTCCACTTT	CASSLAHYNSPLHF
TRBV29-1	.	TRBJ1-1	.	TGCAGCGTTGGGGAGAACACTGAAGCTTTCTTT	CSVGENTEAFF
TRBV25-1	.	TRBJ2-1	.	TGTGCCAGCAGCCTTTCCTACAATGAGCAGTTCTTC	CASSLSYNEQFF
TRBV2	.	TRBJ1-6	TRBD1	TGTGCCAGCAGCGCCGACAGGGTCGGGTCACCCCTCCACTTT	CASSADRVGSPLHF
TRBV24-1	.	TRBJ1-5	TRBD1	TGTGCCACCAGTGGACAGGGATCGAATCAGCCCCAGCATTTT	CATSGQGSNQPQHF
TRBV15	once	TRBJ2-5	.	TGTGCCACCAGCAGAGATAAGGGGGTTGAGACCCAGTACTTC	CATSRDKGVETQYF
TRBV12-5	.	TRBJ1-6	TRBD1	TGTGCTAGTGGTTTGACTCTTCTTAGGGGGCCGGATTCACCCCTCCACTTT	CASGLTLLRGPDSPLHF
TRBV7-2	.	TRBJ2-2	.	TGTGCCAGCAGCCGGCTCAGGGCCGGGGAGCTGTTTTTT	CASSRLRAGELFF
TRBV28	.	TRBJ1-1	.	TGTGCCAGCAGTTTTGGTGCACAGGGCCGCTGGGCTTTCTTT	CASSFGAQGRWAFF
TRBV11-2	.	TRBJ2-5	.	TGTGCCAGCGCCGGGCCGTCCGCCACAGAGACCCAGTACTTC	CASAGPSATETQYF
TRBV3-1/TRBV3-2	.	TRBJ2-5	TRBD2	TGTGCCAGCAGCCAAGTTGCGGGAGGCGGGGGGGCCCAGTACTTC	CASSQVAGGGGAQYF
TRBV14	.	TRBJ1-2	.	TGTGCCAGCAGCCAAGATCTCGACGGAGGCTACACCTTC	CASSQDLDGGYTF
TRBV7-9	once	TRBJ1-5	.	TGTGCCAGCAGCTTAGGGGGGGTTGGGAATCAGCCCCAGCATTTT	CASSLGGVGNQPQHF